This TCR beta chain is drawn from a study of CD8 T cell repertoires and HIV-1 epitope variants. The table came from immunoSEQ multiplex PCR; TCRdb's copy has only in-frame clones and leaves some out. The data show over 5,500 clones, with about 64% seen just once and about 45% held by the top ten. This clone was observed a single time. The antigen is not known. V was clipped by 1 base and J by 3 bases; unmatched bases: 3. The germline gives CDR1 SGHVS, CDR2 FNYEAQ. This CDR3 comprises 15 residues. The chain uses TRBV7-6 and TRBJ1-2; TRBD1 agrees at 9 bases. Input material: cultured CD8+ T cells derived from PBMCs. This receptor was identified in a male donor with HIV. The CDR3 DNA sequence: TGTGCCAGCAGCTTAGGGACAGGGGCGGACTATGGCTACACCTTC. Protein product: CASSLGTGADYGYTF. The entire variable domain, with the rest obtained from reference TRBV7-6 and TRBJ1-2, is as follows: GAGVSQSPRYKVTKRGQDVALRCDPISGHVSLYWYRQALGQGPEFLTYFNYEAQQDKSGLPNDRFSAERPEGSISTLTIQRTEQRDSAMYRCASSLGTGADYGYTFGSGTRLTVV.